This entry describes one TCR beta chain. The source of the sample is a study of blood T cell repertoires in COVID-19. The wider study: The samples span acute and convalescent COVID-19 from the United States, Italy and Spain. T cells, B-cell-depleted T cells, or PBMCs provided the cDNA or gDNA that served as material.

Authors' analysis steps: Estimation of nucleated cell counts relied on the amplification of reference gene primers. Only in-frame clones appear in the TCRdb table, and some are missing; sequencing was by immunoSEQ multiplex PCR. V and J calls and clone size come straight from that table; D and trimming were deduced from the DNA. Altogether 65,000 to 80,000 clones are present, 82% being singletons, with the ten largest covering around a quarter. This sequence originates from a human donor in a cohort sampled during active COVID-19. Input material: peripheral blood.

The CDR3 DNA sequence: TGTGCCAGCAGCGCTGATGAAGGGGGCGAGGGTTTGGATGAAAAACTGTTTTTT. It yields the protein CASSADEGGEGLDEKLFF. The rearrangement links TRBV2 to TRBJ1-4, with 7 bases fitting TRBD1. V was clipped by 6 bases and J by 6 bases; unmatched bases: 19. The CDR3 has 18 amino acids. The V gene's germline CDR1 is SNHLY and CDR2 FYNNEI.